The 20 T cell receptor beta chains below come from one sample, sequenced in a study of blood T cell repertoires in COVID-19. Profiled with immunoSEQ multiplex PCR; TCRdb holds only in-frame clones, not every one. The sample has about 210,000 clones, about 91% seen once. The material sequenced was PBMCs or T cells enriched from blood (not recorded which). The receptors stem from a man aged 18 to 35 with acute COVID-19.

The gene calls are TRBV28 and TRBJ2-1, with 9 bases identical to TRBD2. Looked up from germline, CDR1 is MDHEN and CDR2 is SYDVKM. V dropped 7 bases and J dropped 4; count of bases not matched to a gene: 17. The CDR3 is made up of 18 amino acids. CDR3 in DNA: TGTGCCAGCACCCCTCAAGGGGCCCGGACTAGCGAATACAATGAGCAGTTCTTC. Translating gives CASTPQGARTSEYNEQFF.

The chain has TRBV2 and TRBJ2-5; D unresolved. V lost 6 bases and J lost 3, with 5 bases in between. Germline CDR1 SNHLY, CDR2 FYNNEI. The CDR3 runs 11 residues. The CDR3 DNA sequence: TGTGCCAGCAGGGCAGAAGAGACCCAGTACTTC. Translated: CASRAEETQYF.

This rearrangement joins TRBV3-1 (or the pseudogene TRBV3-2) to TRBJ2-7, with D possibly TRBD2 on 5 matching bases. The germline V and J ends were trimmed by 4 bases and 6 bases, with 10 bases remaining between them. There are 12 residues in the CDR3. Per germline, CDR1 LGHDT and CDR2 YNNKEL (reference sequence). CDR3 nucleotide sequence: TGTGCCAGCAGCCTCCTAAGCGGCGAGCAGTACTTC. Translated: CASSLLSGEQYF.

The chain has TRBV7-8 and TRBJ2-1; the match to TRBD2 covers 7 bases. With 4 bases clipped from V and 4 bases from J, the junction kept 4 bases outside the gene matches. This CDR3 has 14 residues. Germline CDR1 reads SGHVS; CDR2 reads FQNEAQ. DNA of the CDR3: TGTGCCAGCAGCTCCGGACTAGTATACAATGAGCAGTTCTTC. Amino acids: CASSSGLVYNEQFF.

This chain uses TRBV7-9 with TRBJ2-1; TRBD1 aligns across 12 bases. CDR1 is SEHNR, CDR2 FQNEAQ, per germline (reference sequence). V dropped 2 bases and J dropped 8; count of bases not matched to a gene: 4. The CDR3 has 15 residues. DNA of the CDR3: TGTGCCAGCAGCTTACGGGACAGGGGGCATTATGAGCAGTTCTTC. This gives the protein CASSLRDRGHYEQFF.

The V gene is TRBV9, the J gene TRBJ1-2, with a tentative D call TRBD1 (5 bases). Germline CDR1 and CDR2: SGDLS and YYNGEE. V lost 3 bases to trimming and J lost 2 bases, with 17 bases between them. CDR3 length equals 16 residues. The CDR3 here is CASSGGLAGDNYGYTF. CDR3 DNA sequence: TGTGCCAGCAGCGGTGGACTTGCGGGGGACAACTATGGCTACACCTTC.

The chain uses TRBV27 and TRBJ1-2; tentatively, D is TRBD1 (5 bases). The germline gives CDR1 MNHEY, CDR2 SMNVEV (reference sequence). Between the trimmed V and J ends, which lost 6 bases and 3 bases, there was a span of 20 bases. The CDR3 is 16 amino acids. CDR3 DNA: TGTGCCAGCAGGAACAGGTATTCAGCTTTCGACTATGGCTACACCTTC. This gives the protein CASRNRYSAFDYGYTF.

This clone was seen only once. The rearrangement links TRBV9 to TRBJ2-3; 9 bases are a match to TRBD2. The CDR3 sequence is 15 residues long. The V gene end was trimmed by 2 bases and the J gene end by 3 bases; junction bases not matched to a gene: 4. Looked up from germline, CDR1 is SGDLS and CDR2 is YYNGEE. The CDR3 here is CASSVIAGVTDTQYF. CDR3 nucleotide sequence: TGTGCCAGCAGCGTGATAGCGGGAGTGACAGATACGCAGTATTTT.

This chain joins TRBV18 and TRBJ2-5, with D hard to call. CDR1 and CDR2 (germline): KGHSH, LQKENI. The CDR3 sequence is 11 residues long. Trimming pared 3 bases from V and 5 bases from J, leaving 4 bases between. The CDR3 DNA follows: TGTGCCAGCTCACCCGGTGAGACCCAGTACTTC. Protein sequence: CASSPGETQYF.

The chain links TRBV4-2 to TRBJ1-1, with D unresolved. The CDR3 extends over 13 amino acids. CDR1 and CDR2 (germline): LGHNA, YNFKEQ. The V end lost 0 bases, the J end lost 5 bases, and 7 bases lay between the germline ends. Here the CDR3 DNA reads TGTGCCAGCAGCCAAGATACGGTAACTGAAGCTTTCTTT. It translates to CASSQDTVTEAFF.

The J gene is TRBJ2-1, the V gene TRBV19, with D tentatively TRBD1 (6 bases). This CDR3 contains 14 residues. CDR1 and CDR2 from the germline V gene are LNHDA and SQIVND (reference sequence). Between the trimmed V and J ends, which lost 3 bases and 9 bases, there was a span of 15 bases. This CDR3 reads CASSMIQGLVEQFF. The CDR3, as DNA: TGTGCCAGTAGTATGATACAGGGATTAGTTGAGCAGTTCTTC.

This clone came up once. V and J are TRBV4-2 and TRBJ1-5; no reliable D call. The CDR3 runs to 12 residues. CDR1 and CDR2 from the germline V gene are LGHNA and YNFKEQ. Trimming left V 5 bases short and J 5 bases short, with 7 bases between. The CDR3 DNA is TGTGCCAGCAGCGGAGACGATCAGCCCCAGCATTTT. Its protein is CASSGDDQPQHF.

V gene TRBV7-9 combines with J gene TRBJ2-2, with a weak D call TRBD2 (5 bases). The CDR3 sequence is 15 residues long. Germline V gives CDR1 SEHNR, CDR2 FQNEAQ (reference sequence). Trimming cost V 3 bases and J 4 bases, with 12 bases left between them. In DNA, the CDR3 is TGTGCCAGCAGCTTCGGCGTCGGAGGCACCGGGGAGCTGTTTTTT. Protein product: CASSFGVGGTGELFF.

In DNA form, the CDR3 reads TGTGCCAGCAGCAAACCGGGACAGGGAAGCACCGGGGAGCTGTTTTTT. Its protein product is CASSKPGQGSTGELFF. The chain is built from TRBV9 and TRBJ2-2; TRBD1 agrees at 9 bases. The V gene end was trimmed by 4 bases and the J gene end by 4 bases; junction bases not matched to a gene: 8. Germline-derived CDR1 and CDR2 are SGDLS and YYNGEE. The CDR3 has 16 residues.

V and J are TRBV5-1 and TRBJ2-3, with TRBD1 as a possible D gene (6 bases). V gave up 1 base and J gave up 2 bases, with 11 bases separating them. CDR3 length: 15 residues. Looked up from germline, CDR1 is SGHRS and CDR2 is YFSETQ. This CDR3 is CASSLTGRVTDTQYF. The CDR3, as DNA: TGCGCCAGCAGCTTGACAGGGCGAGTCACAGATACGCAGTATTTT.

The chain couples TRBV5-5 to TRBJ2-7; 7 nucleotides line up with TRBD1. Germline-derived CDR1 and CDR2 are SGHKS and YYEKEE (reference sequence). The CDR3 has 15 residues. After removal of 1 base from V and 6 bases from J, the junction contained 10 bases not matched to a gene. The CDR3 coding sequence is TGTGCCAGCAGCTTGACGACAGAGACAGGGATCGAGCAGTACTTC. Translation gives CASSLTTETGIEQYF.

This rearrangement joins TRBV28 to TRBJ2-2; the D is unclear. Germline CDR1 is MDHEN and CDR2 is SYDVKM. The V and J ends lost 1 base and 9 bases respectively, with 6 bases between them. The CDR3 contains 12 residues. The CDR3 loop reads CASSLSSWELFF. The CDR3 nucleotides are TGTGCCAGCAGTTTATCCTCCTGGGAGCTGTTTTTT.

The chain has TRBV28 and TRBJ2-1; no reliable D call. V lost 4 bases and J lost 0, with 13 bases in between. CDR3 length equals 16 residues. Germline V gene lookup returns CDR1 MDHEN and CDR2 SYDVKM. This CDR3 is CASSSMAVSSYNEQFF. The CDR3 DNA reads as TGTGCCAGCAGTTCTATGGCGGTTAGCTCCTACAATGAGCAGTTCTTC.

This sequence joins TRBV6-5 and TRBJ1-5, with unresolved D. The CDR3 runs 15 residues. Trimming shortened V by 0 bases and J by 1 base, and 7 bases separated the two germline ends. Germline values: CDR1 MNHEY, CDR2 SVGAGI. This CDR3 is CASSYSGGSNQPQHF. Here the CDR3 DNA reads TGTGCCAGCAGTTACTCCGGAGGGAGCAATCAGCCCCAGCATTTT.

The V call is TRBV19, the J call TRBJ2-5; 12 bases are shared with TRBD2. Germline CDR1 LNHDA, CDR2 SQIVND (reference sequence). V dropped 3 bases and J dropped 2; count of bases not matched to a gene: 1. The CDR3 runs to 15 residues. For the CDR3, the DNA is TGTGCCAGTAGTATTCTAGCGGGAGGGCAAGAGACCCAGTACTTC. Translated: CASSILAGGQETQYF.